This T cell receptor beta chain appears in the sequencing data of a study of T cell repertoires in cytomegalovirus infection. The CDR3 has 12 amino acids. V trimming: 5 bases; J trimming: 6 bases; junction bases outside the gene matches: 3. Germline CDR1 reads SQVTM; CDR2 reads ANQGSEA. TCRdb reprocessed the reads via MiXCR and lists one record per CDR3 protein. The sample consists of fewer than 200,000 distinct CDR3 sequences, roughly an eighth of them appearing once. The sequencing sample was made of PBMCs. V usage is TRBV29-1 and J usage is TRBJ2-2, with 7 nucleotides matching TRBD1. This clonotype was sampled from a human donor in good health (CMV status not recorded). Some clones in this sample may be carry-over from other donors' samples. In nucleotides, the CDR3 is TGCAGCGTTCTACAGGGGTCCGGGGAGCTGTTTTTT. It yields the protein CSVLQGSGELFF.